This TCR beta chain comes out of a study of PD-1 blockade in classical Hodgkin lymphoma. General observations from the study: Healthy donors reportedly exceeded newly diagnosed patients in baseline TCR diversity. Repertoire difference causes, possibly disease activity or prior therapy, remain undefined. The study found that TCR diversity rose significantly by C4D1 in CD4+ but not CD8+ cells.

Germline V gene data show CDR1 as LNHDA and CDR2 as SQIVND (reference sequence). The CDR3 is 14 residues long. V lost 3 bases, J lost 5 bases, and 13 bases lay in between. Brentuximab vedotin exposure varied among the patients, all of whom had relapsed after autologous stem cell transplantation. Points on this clone: Its specificity is not known.

TCRdb's table, derived via immunoSEQ multiplex PCR, lists solely in-frame clones and lacks some. The top ten hold about 10% of the sample, which has about 94,000 clones, 89% seen once. The chain links TRBV19 to TRBJ1-1, with D tentatively TRBD1 (5 bases). The sequencing used peripheral blood mononuclear cells (PBMCs), collected before the second cycle of nivolumab. The TCR originated in a human donor with classical Hodgkin lymphoma. CDR3 region: CASSILGGRTEAFF. CDR3 bases: TGTGCCAGTAGTATTCTTGGGGGTCGAACTGAAGCTTTCTTT.